Given below is one T cell receptor beta chain in context. Its antigen is as yet unknown. RNA transcripts yielded amplified TCR beta CDR3 regions. The primer set for the first-round RT-PCR of the TCR CDR3 was HTBI. TCRdb recomputed calls from the multiplex PCR reads with MiXCR, one row per CDR3 protein. Of a few hundred thousand distinct CDR3 sequences in the sample, around 46% were seen once. The data stem from a study of T cells in Graves' hyperthyroidism and ophthalmopathy. Notes on the study in general: Peripheral blood also featured most of the thyroid clonotypes expanded above 0.001. A model built on 13 V-J features separated ophthalmopathy from stable hyperthyroidism.

Germline lookup yields CDR1 SNHLY and CDR2 FYNNEI. CDR3 length equals 18 residues. Graves' hyperthyroidism without ophthalmopathy progression within 18 months was termed stable. Lactation, pregnancy, other autoimmune disease or uncontrolled infection led to exclusion of patients. The chain couples TRBV2 to TRBJ2-7, with 7 bases that match TRBD2. The assigned J gene may be wrong: the sequence end matches TRBJ2-1 better. This TCR came from a woman aged 18-30 years with Graves' hyperthyroidism. Sequencing used peripheral blood or thyroid tissue (not recorded which). The CDR3 loop is CASSAADRRERGNNEQFF. DNA of the CDR3: TGTGCCAGCAGTGCGGCCGATAGGCGGGAGCGGGGAAACAATGAGCAGTTCTTC.